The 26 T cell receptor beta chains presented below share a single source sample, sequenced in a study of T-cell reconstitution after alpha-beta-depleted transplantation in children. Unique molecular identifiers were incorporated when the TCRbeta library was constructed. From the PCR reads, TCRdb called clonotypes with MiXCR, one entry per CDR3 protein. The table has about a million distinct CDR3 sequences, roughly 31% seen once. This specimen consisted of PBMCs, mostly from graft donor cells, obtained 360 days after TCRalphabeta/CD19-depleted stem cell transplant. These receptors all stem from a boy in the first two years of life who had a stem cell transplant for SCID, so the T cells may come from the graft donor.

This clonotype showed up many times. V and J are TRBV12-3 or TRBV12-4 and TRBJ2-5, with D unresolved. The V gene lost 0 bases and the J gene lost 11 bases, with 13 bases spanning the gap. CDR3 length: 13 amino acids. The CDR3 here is CASSLAKTAVQYF. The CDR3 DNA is TGTGCCAGCAGTTTAGCTAAGACGGCCGTGCAGTACTTC.

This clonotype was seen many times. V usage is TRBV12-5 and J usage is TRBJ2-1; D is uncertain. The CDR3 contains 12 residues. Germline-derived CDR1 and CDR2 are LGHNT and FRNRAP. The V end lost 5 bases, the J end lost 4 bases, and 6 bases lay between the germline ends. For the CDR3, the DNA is TGTGCTAGTGGTACTACATACAATGAGCAGTTCTTC. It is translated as CASGTTYNEQFF. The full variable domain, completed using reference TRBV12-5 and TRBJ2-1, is DARVTQTPRHKVTEMGQEVTMRCQPILGHNTVFWYRQTMMQGLELLAYFRNRAPLDDSGMPKDRFSAEMPDATLATLKIQPSEPRDSAVYFCASGTTYNEQFFGPGTRLTVL.

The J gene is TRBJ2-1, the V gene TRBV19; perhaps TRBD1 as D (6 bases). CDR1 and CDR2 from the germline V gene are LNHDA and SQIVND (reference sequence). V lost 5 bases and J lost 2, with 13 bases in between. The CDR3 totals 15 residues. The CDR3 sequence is CASSLSGDTYNEQFF. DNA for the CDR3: TGTGCCAGTAGTCTATCAGGGGACACCTACAATGAGCAGTTCTTC. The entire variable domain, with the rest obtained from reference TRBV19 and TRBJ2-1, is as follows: DGGITQSPKYLFRKEGQNVTLSCEQNLNHDAMYWYRQDPGQGLRLIYYSQIVNDFQKGDIAEGYSVSREKKESFPLTVTSAQKNPTAFYLCASSLSGDTYNEQFFGPGTRLTVL.

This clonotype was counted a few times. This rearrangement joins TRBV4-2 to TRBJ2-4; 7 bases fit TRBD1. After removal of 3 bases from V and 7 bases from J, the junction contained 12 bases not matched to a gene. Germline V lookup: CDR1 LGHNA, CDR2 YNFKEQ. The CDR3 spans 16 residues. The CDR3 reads CASSQNVRDRWNIQYF. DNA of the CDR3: TGTGCCAGCAGCCAGAACGTCCGGGACAGATGGAACATTCAGTACTTC.

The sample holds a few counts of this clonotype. CDR3 in amino acids: CASSFGRLAMNEQFF. The DNA of the CDR3 is TGTGCCAGCAGCTTCGGGAGACTAGCTATGAATGAGCAGTTCTTC. V and J are TRBV11-2 and TRBJ2-1; TRBD2 aligns across 7 bases. The length of the CDR3 is 15 residues. Trimming cost V 3 bases and J 7 bases; bases outside gene matches: 9. Germline V gene lookup returns CDR1 SGHAT and CDR2 FQNNGV.

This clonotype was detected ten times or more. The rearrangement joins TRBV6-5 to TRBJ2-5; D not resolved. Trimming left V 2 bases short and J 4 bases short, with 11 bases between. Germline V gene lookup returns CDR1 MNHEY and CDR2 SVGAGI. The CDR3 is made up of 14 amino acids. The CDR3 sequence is CASSYGGWGETQYF. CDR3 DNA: TGTGCCAGCAGTTACGGCGGCTGGGGAGAGACCCAGTACTTC.

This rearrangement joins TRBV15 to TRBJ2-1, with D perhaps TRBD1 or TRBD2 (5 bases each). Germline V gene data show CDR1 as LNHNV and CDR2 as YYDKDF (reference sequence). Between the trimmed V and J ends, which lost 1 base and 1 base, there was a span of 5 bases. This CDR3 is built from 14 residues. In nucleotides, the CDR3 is TGTGCCACCAGCAGAGGGGGGTCCTACAATGAGCAGTTCTTC. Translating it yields CATSRGGSYNEQFF. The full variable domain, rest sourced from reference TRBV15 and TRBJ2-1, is DAMVIQNPRYQVTQFGKPVTLSCSQTLNHNVMYWYQQKSSQAPKLLFHYYDKDFNNEADTPDNFQSRRPNTSFCFLDIRSPGLGDTAMYLCATSRGGSYNEQFFGPGTRLTVL.

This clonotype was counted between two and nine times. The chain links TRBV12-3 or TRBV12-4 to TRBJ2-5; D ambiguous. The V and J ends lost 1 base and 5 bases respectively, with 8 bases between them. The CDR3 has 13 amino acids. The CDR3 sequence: CASSLVGMETQYF. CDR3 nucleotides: TGTGCCAGCAGTTTAGTGGGGATGGAGACCCAGTACTTC.

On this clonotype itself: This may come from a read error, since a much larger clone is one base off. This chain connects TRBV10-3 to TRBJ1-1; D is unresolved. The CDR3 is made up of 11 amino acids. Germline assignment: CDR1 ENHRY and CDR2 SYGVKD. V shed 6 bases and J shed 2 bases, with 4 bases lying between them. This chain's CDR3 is CAIRDNTEAFF. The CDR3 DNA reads TGTGCCATCAGGGACAACACTGAAGCTTTCTTT.

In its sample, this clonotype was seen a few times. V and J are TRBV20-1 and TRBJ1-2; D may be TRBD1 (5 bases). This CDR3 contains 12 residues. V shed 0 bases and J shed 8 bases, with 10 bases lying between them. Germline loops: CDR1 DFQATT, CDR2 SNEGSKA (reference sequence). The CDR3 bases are TGCAGTGCTAGAGATACTGGGGCAGGCTACACCTTC. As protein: CSARDTGAGYTF.

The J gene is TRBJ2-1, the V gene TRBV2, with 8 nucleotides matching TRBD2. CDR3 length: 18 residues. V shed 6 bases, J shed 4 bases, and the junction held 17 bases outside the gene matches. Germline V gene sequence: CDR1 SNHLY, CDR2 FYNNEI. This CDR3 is CASRLLPLLADPYNEQFF. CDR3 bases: TGTGCCAGCAGGCTTCTACCCCTACTAGCGGATCCTTACAATGAGCAGTTCTTC.

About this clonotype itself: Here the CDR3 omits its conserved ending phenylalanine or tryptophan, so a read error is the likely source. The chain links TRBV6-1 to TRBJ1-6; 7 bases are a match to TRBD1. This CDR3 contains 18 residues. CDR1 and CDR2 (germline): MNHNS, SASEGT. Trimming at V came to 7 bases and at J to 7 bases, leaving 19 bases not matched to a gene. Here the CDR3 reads CASIYNRDSILANSPLHI. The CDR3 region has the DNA TGTGCCAGCATCTATAACCGGGACAGCATATTGGCCAATTCACCCCTCCACATT.

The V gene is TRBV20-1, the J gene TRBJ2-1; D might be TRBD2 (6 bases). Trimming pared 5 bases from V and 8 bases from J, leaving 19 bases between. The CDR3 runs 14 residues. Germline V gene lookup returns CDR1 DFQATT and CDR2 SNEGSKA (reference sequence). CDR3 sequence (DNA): TGCAGTGCTCAGAGTCCCTCCGGGGGAGATGAGCAGTTCTTC. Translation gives CSAQSPSGGDEQFF.

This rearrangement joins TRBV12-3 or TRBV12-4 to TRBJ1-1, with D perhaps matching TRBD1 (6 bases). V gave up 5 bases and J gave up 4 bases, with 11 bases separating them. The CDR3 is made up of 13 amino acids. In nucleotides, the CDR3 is TGTGCCAGCAGTCGTACAGGGATCACTGAAGCTTTCTTT. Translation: CASSRTGITEAFF.

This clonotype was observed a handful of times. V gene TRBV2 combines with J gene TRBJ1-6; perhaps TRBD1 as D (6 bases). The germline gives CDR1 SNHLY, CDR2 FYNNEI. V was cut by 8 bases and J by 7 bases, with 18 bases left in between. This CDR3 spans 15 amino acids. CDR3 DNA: TGTGCCAGCCAGGGTTCCGGGACACGGAATTCACCCCTCCACTTT. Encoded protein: CASQGSGTRNSPLHF.

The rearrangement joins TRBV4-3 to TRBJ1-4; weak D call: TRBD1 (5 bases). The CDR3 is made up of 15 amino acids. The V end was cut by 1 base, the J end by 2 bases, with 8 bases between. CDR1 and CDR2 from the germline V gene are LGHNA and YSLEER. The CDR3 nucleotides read TGCGCCAGCAGCCAAGGGGACGGGACTAATGAAAAACTGTTTTTT. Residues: CASSQGDGTNEKLFF.

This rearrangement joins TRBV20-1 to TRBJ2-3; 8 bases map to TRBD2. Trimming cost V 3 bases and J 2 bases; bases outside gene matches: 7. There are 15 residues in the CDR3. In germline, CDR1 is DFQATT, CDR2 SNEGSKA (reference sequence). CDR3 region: CSASPAGGITDTQYF. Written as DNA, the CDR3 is TGCAGTGCTAGTCCCGCGGGGGGCATCACAGATACGCAGTATTTT.

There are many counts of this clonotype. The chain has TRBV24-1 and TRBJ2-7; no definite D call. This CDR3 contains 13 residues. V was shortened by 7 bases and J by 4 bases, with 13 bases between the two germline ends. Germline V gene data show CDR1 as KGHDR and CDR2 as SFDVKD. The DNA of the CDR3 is TGTGCCACCAGAGGCAGGAGTGGGTACGAGCAGTACTTC. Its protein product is CATRGRSGYEQYF.

Here the CDR3 reads CASSYRAGGGQPQHF. The CDR3 DNA sequence: TGTGCCAGCAGTTACAGGGCCGGAGGGGGTCAGCCCCAGCATTTT. The chain links TRBV2 to TRBJ1-5, with a tentative D call TRBD1 (6 bases). The CDR3 is 15 amino acids. The germline CDR1 and CDR2 sequences are SNHLY and FYNNEI. The V end lost 5 bases, the J end lost 6 bases, and 17 bases lay between the germline ends.

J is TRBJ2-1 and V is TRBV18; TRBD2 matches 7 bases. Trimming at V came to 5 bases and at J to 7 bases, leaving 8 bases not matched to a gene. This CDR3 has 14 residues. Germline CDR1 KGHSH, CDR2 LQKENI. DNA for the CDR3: TGTGCCAGCTCAACACTAGCGAGGGAGAATGAGCAGTTCTTC. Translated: CASSTLARENEQFF. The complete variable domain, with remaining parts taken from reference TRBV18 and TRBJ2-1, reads NAGVMQNPRHLVRRRGQEARLRCSPMKGHSHVYWYRQLPEEGLKFMVYLQKENIIDESGMPKERFSAEFPKEGPSILRIQQVVRGDSAAYFCASSTLARENEQFFGPGTRLTVL.

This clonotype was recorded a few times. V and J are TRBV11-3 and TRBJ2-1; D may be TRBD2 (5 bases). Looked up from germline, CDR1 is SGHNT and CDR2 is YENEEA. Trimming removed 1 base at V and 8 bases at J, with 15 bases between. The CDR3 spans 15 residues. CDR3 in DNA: TGTGCCAGCAGCTTAGGAGGGCTGGATACGGATGAGCAGTTCTTC. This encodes CASSLGGLDTDEQFF.

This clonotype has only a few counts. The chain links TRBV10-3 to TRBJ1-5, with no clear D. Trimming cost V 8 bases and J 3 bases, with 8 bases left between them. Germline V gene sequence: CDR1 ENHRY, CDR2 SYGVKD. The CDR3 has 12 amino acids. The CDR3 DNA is TGTGCCATCGGTCCGCTCAATCAGCCCCAGCATTTT. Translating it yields CAIGPLNQPQHF.

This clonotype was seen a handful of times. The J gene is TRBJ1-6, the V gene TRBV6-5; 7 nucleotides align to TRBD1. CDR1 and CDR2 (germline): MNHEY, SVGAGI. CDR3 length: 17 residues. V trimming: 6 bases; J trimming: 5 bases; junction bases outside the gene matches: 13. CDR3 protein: CASRSPGSGGDNSPLHF. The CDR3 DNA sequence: TGTGCCAGCAGGAGCCCCGGATCAGGGGGAGATAATTCACCCCTCCACTTT.

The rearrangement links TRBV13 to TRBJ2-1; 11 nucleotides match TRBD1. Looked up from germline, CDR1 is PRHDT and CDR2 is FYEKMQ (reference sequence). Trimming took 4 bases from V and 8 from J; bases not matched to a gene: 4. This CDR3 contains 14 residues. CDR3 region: CASSSGQGGDEQFF. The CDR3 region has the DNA TGTGCCAGCAGCTCGGGACAGGGGGGCGATGAGCAGTTCTTC.

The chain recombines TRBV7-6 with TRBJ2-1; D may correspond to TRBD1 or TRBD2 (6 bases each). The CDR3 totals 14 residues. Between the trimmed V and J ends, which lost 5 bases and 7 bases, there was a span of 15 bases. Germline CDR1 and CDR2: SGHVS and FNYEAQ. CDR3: CASSPPGGRNEQFF. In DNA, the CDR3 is TGTGCCAGCAGCCCCCCTGGGGGGCGAAATGAGCAGTTCTTC.

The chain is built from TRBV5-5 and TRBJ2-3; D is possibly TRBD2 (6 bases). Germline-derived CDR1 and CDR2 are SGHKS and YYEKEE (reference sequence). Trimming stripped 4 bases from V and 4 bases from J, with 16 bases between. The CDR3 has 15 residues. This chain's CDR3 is CASSPVGWGADTQYF. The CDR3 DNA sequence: TGTGCCAGCAGCCCTGTCGGTTGGGGGGCAGATACGCAGTATTTT.